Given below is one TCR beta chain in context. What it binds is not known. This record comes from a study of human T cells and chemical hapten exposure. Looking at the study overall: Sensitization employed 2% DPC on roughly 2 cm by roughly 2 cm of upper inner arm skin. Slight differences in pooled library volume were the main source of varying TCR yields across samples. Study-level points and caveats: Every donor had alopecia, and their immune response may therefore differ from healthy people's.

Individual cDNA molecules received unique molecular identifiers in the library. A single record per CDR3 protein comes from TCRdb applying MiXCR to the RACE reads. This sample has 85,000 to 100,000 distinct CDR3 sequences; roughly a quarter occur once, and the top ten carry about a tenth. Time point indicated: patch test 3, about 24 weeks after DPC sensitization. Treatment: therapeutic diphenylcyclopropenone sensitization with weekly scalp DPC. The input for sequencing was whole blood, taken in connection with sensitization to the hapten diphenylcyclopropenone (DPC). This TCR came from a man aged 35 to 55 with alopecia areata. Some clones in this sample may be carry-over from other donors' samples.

Here the CDR3 DNA reads TGCAGTGCTAGAGGAGGTGGGGGGGGCGAAAAACTGTTTTTT. Amino acid sequence: CSARGGGGGEKLFF. The chain links TRBV20-1 to TRBJ1-4; D is perhaps TRBD1 (6 bases). The V end was cut by 1 base, the J end by 8 bases, with 14 bases between. Germline V gene data show CDR1 as DFQATT and CDR2 as SNEGSKA (reference sequence). The CDR3 length is 14 residues.